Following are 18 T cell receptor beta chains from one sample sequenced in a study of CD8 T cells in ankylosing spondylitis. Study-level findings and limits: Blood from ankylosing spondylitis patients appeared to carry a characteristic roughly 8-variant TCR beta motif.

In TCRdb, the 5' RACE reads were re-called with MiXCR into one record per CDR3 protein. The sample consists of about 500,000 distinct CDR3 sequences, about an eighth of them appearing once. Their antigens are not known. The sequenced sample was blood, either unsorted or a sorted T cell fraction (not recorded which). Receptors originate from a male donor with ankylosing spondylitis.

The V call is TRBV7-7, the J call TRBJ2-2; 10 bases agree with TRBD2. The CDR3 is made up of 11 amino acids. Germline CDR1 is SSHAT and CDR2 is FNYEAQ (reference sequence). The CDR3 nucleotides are TGTGTGGCTAGCGGGAGAGGCGAGCTGTTTTTT. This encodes CVASGRGELFF.

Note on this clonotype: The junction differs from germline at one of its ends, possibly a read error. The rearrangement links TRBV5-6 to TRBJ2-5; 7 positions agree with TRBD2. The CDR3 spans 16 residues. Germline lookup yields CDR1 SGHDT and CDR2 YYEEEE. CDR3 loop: CACSPDASGVQETQYF. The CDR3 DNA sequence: TGTGCCTGCAGCCCGGATGCTAGCGGAGTTCAAGAGACCCAGTACTTC. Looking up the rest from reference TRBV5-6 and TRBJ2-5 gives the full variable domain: DAGVTQSPTHLIKTRGQQVTLRCSPKSGHDTVSWYQQALGQGPQFIFQYYEEEERQRGNFPDRFSGHQFPNYSSELNVNALLLGDSALYLCACSPDASGVQETQYFGPGTRLLVL.

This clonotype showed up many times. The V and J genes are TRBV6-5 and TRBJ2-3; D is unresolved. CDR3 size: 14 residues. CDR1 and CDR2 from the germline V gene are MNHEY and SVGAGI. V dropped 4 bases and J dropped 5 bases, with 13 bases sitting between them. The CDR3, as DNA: TGTGCCAGCAGTTCCCTGGTGCGGAGAGATACGCAGTATTTT. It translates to CASSSLVRRDTQYF.

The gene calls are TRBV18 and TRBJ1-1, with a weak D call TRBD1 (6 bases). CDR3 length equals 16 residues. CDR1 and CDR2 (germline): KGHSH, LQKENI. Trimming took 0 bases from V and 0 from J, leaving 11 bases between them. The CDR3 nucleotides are TGTGCCAGCTCACCACCTGGGGGGGGCTTGAACACTGAAGCTTTCTTT. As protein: CASSPPGGGLNTEAFF.

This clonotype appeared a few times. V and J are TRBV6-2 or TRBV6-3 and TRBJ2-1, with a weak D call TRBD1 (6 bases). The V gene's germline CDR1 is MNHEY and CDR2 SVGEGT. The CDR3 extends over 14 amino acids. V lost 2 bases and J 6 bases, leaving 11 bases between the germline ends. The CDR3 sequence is CASSYVVGGNEQFF. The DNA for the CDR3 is TGTGCCAGCAGTTACGTTGTAGGGGGCAATGAGCAGTTCTTC.

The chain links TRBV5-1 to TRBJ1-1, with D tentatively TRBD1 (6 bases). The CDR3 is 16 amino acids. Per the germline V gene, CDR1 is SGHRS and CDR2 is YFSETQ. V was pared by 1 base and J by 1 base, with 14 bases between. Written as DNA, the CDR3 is TGCGCCAGCAGCTTGATCCCAGGGGCCCCGAACACTGAAGCTTTCTTT. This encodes CASSLIPGAPNTEAFF. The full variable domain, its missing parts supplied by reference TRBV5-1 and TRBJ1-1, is KAGVTQTPRYLIKTRGQQVTLSCSPISGHRSVSWYQQTPGQGLQFLFEYFSETQRNKGNFPGRFSGRQFSNSRSEMNVSTLELGDSALYLCASSLIPGAPNTEAFFGQGTRLTVV.

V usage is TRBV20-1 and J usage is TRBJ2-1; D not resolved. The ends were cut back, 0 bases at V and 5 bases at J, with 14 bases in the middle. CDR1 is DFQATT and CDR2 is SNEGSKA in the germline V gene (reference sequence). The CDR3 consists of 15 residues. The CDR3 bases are TGCAGTGCTAGAGATGTAGGAGTTAGAAACAATGAGCAGTTCTTC. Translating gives CSARDVGVRNNEQFF.

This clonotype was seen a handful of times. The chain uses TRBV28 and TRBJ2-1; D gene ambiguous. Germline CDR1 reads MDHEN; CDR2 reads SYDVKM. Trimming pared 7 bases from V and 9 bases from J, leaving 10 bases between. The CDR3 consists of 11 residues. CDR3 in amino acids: CASTTWGEQFF. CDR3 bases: TGTGCCAGCACGACTTGGGGTGAGCAGTTCTTC.

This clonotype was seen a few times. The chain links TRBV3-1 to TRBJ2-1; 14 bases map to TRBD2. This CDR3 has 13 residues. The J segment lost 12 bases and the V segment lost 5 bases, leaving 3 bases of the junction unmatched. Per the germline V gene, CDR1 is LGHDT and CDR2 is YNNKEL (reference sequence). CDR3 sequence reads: CASSTGTSGRQFF. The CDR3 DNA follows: TGTGCCAGCAGCACTGGGACTAGCGGGAGGCAGTTCTTC.

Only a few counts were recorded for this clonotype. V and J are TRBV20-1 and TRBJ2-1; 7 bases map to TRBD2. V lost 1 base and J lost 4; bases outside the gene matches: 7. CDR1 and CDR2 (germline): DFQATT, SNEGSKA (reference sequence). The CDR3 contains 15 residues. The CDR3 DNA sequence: TGCAGTGCTAGAGCCACTAGCGCGGTTTACAATGAGCAGTTCTTC. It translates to CSARATSAVYNEQFF.

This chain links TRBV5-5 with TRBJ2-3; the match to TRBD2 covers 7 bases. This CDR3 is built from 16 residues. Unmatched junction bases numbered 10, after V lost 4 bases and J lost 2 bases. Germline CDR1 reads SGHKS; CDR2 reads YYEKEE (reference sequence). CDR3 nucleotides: TGTGCCAGCAGCCTAAATTGGGGGGGACTCACAGATACGCAGTATTTT. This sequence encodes CASSLNWGGLTDTQYF.

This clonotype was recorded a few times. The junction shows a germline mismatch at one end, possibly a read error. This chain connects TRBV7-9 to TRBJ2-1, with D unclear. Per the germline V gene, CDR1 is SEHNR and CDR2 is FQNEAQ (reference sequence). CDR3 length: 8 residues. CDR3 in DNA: TGTGCCAGCAGCTTAAATCTCTTC. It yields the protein CASSLNLF.

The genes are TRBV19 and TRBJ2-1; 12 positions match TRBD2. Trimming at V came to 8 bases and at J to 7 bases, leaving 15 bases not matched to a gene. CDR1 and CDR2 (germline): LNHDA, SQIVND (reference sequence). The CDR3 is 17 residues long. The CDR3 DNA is TGTGCCAGTGAGGGGCTAGCGGGAGGGCCGTTTCTGAATGAGCAGTTCTTC. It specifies CASEGLAGGPFLNEQFF.

This CDR3 reads CASSQMRSGYTF. CDR3 nucleotide sequence: TGTGCCAGCAGCCAAATGAGGAGCGGCTACACCTTC. The rearrangement uses TRBV14 and TRBJ1-2, with unresolved D. The CDR3 is made up of 12 amino acids. V was trimmed by 2 bases and J by 8 bases, leaving 9 bases between them. CDR1 SGHDN and CDR2 FVKESK come from the germline V gene. Full variable domain (remainder filled in from reference TRBV14 and TRBJ1-2): EAGVTQFPSHSVIEKGQTVTLRCDPISGHDNLYWYRRVMGKEIKFLLHFVKESKQDESGMPNNRFLAERTGGTYSTLKVQPAELEDSGVYFCASSQMRSGYTFGSGTRLTVV.

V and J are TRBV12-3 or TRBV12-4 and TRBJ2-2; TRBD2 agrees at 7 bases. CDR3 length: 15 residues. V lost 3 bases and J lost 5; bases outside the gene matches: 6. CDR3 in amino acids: CASSFLLAETGELFF. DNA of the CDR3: TGTGCCAGCAGTTTTCTCCTAGCGGAGACCGGGGAGCTGTTTTTT.

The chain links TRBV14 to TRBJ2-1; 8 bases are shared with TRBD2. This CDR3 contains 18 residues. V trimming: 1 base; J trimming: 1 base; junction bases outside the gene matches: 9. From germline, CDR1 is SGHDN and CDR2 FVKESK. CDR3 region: CASSQGSGSPFSYNEQFF. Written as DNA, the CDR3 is TGTGCCAGCAGCCAAGGCAGCGGGAGTCCCTTTTCCTACAATGAGCAGTTCTTC. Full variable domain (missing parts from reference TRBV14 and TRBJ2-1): EAGVTQFPSHSVIEKGQTVTLRCDPISGHDNLYWYRRVMGKEIKFLLHFVKESKQDESGMPNNRFLAERTGGTYSTLKVQPAELEDSGVYFCASSQGSGSPFSYNEQFFGPGTRLTVL.

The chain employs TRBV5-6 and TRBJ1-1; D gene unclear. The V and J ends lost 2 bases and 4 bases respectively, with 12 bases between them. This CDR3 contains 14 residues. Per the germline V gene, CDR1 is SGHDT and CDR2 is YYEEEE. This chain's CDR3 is CASSFGRTGTEAFF. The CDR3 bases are TGTGCCAGCAGCTTCGGCAGAACGGGCACTGAAGCTTTCTTT.

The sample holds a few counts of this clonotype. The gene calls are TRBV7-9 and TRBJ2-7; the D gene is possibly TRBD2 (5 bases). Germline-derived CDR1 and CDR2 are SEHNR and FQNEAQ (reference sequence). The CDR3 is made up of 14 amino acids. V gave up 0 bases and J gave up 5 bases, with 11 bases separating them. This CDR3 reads CASSLAGAPHEQYF. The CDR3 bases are TGTGCCAGCAGCTTAGCGGGAGCACCCCACGAGCAGTACTTC.